A single sample gave rise to the 17 T cell receptor beta chains below, sequenced in a study of blood T cells in healthy people across ages. A sample-barcoded 5' primer and a J-beta primer mix were used in a second PCR of roughly 6 to 11 cycles. TCRdb reprocessed the 5' RACE reads with MiXCR, giving one entry per CDR3 protein. Found here are over 550,000 distinct CDR3 sequences, approximately 30% of them singletons; the top ten hold 15% to 18%. The specimen was blood. The origin of the receptors is a woman aged 80 or older in good health.

This clonotype was seen many times. The genes are TRBV12-3 or TRBV12-4 and TRBJ2-7, with D possibly being TRBD1 (8 bases). Trimming shortened V by 5 bases and J by 4 bases, and 18 bases separated the two germline ends. The CDR3 totals 15 residues. The CDR3 loop is CASSGGGRGLYEQYF. The CDR3 coding sequence is TGTGCCAGCAGTGGGGGGGGCAGGGGGCTTTACGAGCAGTACTTC.

This clonotype was seen repeatedly, ten times or more. Possible read error: a much larger clone is one base away. This chain links TRBV12-3 or TRBV12-4 with TRBJ2-5, with 11 bases fitting TRBD2. Losses at the gene ends were 3 bases for V and 11 bases for J; bases not matched to a gene: 11. There are 15 residues in the CDR3. Here the CDR3 reads CASSFLAGGINEQYF. CDR3 nucleotides: TGTGCCAGCAGTTTTCTAGCGGGGGGTATCAATGAGCAGTACTTC.

Worth noting for this clonotype: This may arise from a read error, as a much more abundant clone is one base away. CDR3 nucleotide sequence: TGCTGTGCTAGAGATCCCTATGGCTACACCTTC. It is translated as CCARDPYGYTF. The chain joins TRBV20-1 to TRBJ1-2; no firm D call. The V gene's germline CDR1 is DFQATT and CDR2 SNEGSKA (reference sequence). The CDR3 runs to 11 residues.

Only a few counts were recorded for this clonotype. A much larger clone sits a single nucleotide away, making a read error possible. This chain links TRBV4-2 with TRBJ2-7; 9 positions match TRBD2. The germline V gene encodes CDR1 LGHNA and CDR2 YNFKEQ. The CDR3 is 18 amino acids. The junction had 19 bases not matched to a gene; V was cut back by 0 bases and J by 10 bases. CDR3 in DNA: TGTGCCAGCAGCCAAGATCGATCCAGCGGGGGGTCACAAGAGGCCCAGTACTTC. It specifies CASSQDRSSGGSQEAQYF.

Turning to this clonotype: This could be a read error, since a much larger clone is one nucleotide away. This chain links TRBV4-3 with TRBJ2-1; either TRBD1 or TRBD2 may supply D (5 bases each). The CDR3 has 14 residues. CDR1 and CDR2 from the germline V gene are LGHNA and YSLEER. Trimming left V 3 bases short and J 8 bases short, with 14 bases between. CDR3 in DNA: TGCGCCAGCAGCCAGGACACTCTTAGCGATGAGCAGTTCTTC. Its protein is CASSQDTLSDEQFF.

In its sample, this clonotype was seen many times. The chain recombines TRBV20-1 with TRBJ2-1; 8 nucleotides align to TRBD2. There are 16 residues in the CDR3. Germline V gene lookup returns CDR1 DFQATT and CDR2 SNEGSKA (reference sequence). V shed 6 bases and J 0 bases; nucleotides not matched to a gene: 10. CDR3 in amino acids: CSAIDPGGASYNEQFF. The CDR3 DNA sequence: TGCAGTGCCATCGACCCGGGGGGGGCCTCCTACAATGAGCAGTTCTTC.

The CDR3 DNA is TGTGCCAGCAGCTTCTTTCGGGCTAGCGGGGCAAGAGAGCAGTACTTC. Its translation is CASSFFRASGAREQYF. This chain links TRBV7-8 with TRBJ2-7, with 9 positions matching TRBD2. Germline V gene lookup returns CDR1 SGHVS and CDR2 FQNEAQ. This CDR3 comprises 16 residues. With 3 bases clipped from V and 7 bases from J, the junction kept 13 bases outside the gene matches. Full variable domain (outside the CDR3, taken from reference TRBV7-8 and TRBJ2-7): GAGVSQSPRYKVAKRGQDVALRCDPISGHVSLFWYQQALGQGPEFLTYFQNEAQLDKSGLPSDRFFAERPEGSVSTLKIQRTQQEDSAVYLCASSFFRASGAREQYFGPGTRLTVT.

The sample holds a few counts of this clonotype. This sequence joins TRBV6-5 and TRBJ1-2; TRBD1 is a possible D gene (5 bases). Trimming left V 6 bases short and J 2 bases short, with 10 bases between. Germline assignment: CDR1 MNHEY and CDR2 SVGAGI. The CDR3 has 13 amino acids. CDR3 residues: CASRSSGNYGYTF. The CDR3 region has the DNA TGTGCCAGCAGGTCGTCAGGGAACTATGGCTACACCTTC.

This clonotype was observed a handful of times. This chain connects TRBV2 to TRBJ1-1, with a tentative D call TRBD1 (6 bases). The CDR3 spans 15 residues. Trimming cost V 2 bases and J 6 bases, with 16 bases left between them. Germline CDR1 is SNHLY and CDR2 is FYNNEI. For the CDR3, the DNA is TGTGCCAGCAGTGAACAGGGGATGAAGGGGTCTGAAGCTTTCTTT. Amino acid sequence: CASSEQGMKGSEAFF.

As to this clonotype: This may stem from a read error, because a much larger clone lies one nucleotide away. V and J are TRBV9 and TRBJ2-1; the D gene could be TRBD1 or TRBD2 (5 bases each). The J call may be faulty, since TRBJ2-7 better matches the DNA end. Germline CDR1 and CDR2: SGDLS and YYNGEE. The CDR3 sequence is 16 residues long. DNA for the CDR3: TGTGCCAGCAGCGTAATGGGGGAGAGCTCCTACAATGAGCAGTACTTC. It specifies CASSVMGESSYNEQYF.

This clonotype was seen ten or more times. V gene TRBV25-1 combines with J gene TRBJ1-6; D call uncertain. The V and J ends lost 4 bases and 9 bases respectively, with 7 bases between them. The CDR3 has 12 amino acids. CDR1 MGHDK and CDR2 SYGVNS come from the germline V gene. This CDR3 is CASSVAASPLHF. CDR3 nucleotide sequence: TGTGCCAGCAGTGTGGCAGCTTCACCCCTCCACTTT.

V usage is TRBV12-3 or TRBV12-4 and J usage is TRBJ1-5; possibly TRBD1 for D (6 bases). The CDR3 has 13 residues. Trimming took off 1 base at V and 7 bases at J, with 8 bases between the two ends. DNA of the CDR3: TGTGCCAGCAGTTTAGACAGGGACCAGCCCCAGCATTTT. Its protein is CASSLDRDQPQHF.

The gene calls are TRBV3-1 and TRBJ2-5, with D tentatively TRBD1 (6 bases). Trimming removed 0 bases at V and 5 bases at J, with 10 bases between. The V gene's germline CDR1 is LGHDT and CDR2 YNNKEL (reference sequence). CDR3 length: 14 residues. The CDR3 loop reads CASSQDQGQETQYF. The CDR3 coding sequence is TGTGCCAGCAGCCAAGACCAGGGGCAGGAGACCCAGTACTTC.

V gene TRBV4-1 combines with J gene TRBJ2-3, with D possibly being TRBD2 (5 bases). The CDR3 consists of 13 residues. CDR1 MGHRA and CDR2 YSYEKL come from the germline V gene. V was trimmed by 1 base and J by 6 bases, leaving 8 bases between them. The CDR3 DNA follows: TGCGCCAGCAGCCAAGTGGCGGGTGATACGCAGTATTTT. Translation gives CASSQVAGDTQYF.

In the case of this clonotype: A much larger clone differs from this one at a single base, so this may be a read error. The J gene is TRBJ2-1, the V gene TRBV30; tentatively, D is TRBD1 or TRBD2 (6 bases each). CDR1 and CDR2 from the germline V gene are GTSNPN and SVGIG (reference sequence). The CDR3 sequence is 15 residues long. V lost 3 bases to trimming and J lost 10 bases, with 22 bases between them. CDR3 protein: CAWRVLQGGPQEQFF. The CDR3 bases are TGTGCCTGGAGAGTCCTCCAAGGGGGGCCGCAGGAGCAGTTCTTC.

This clonotype occurred many times. The rearrangement uses TRBV28 and TRBJ1-5; D gene unclear. CDR1 is MDHEN, CDR2 SYDVKM, per germline. The CDR3 consists of 14 residues. Deletions cut 2 bases from V and 5 bases from J, with 10 bases between. DNA for the CDR3: TGTGCCAGCAGTTTAGTCCAGAAGTATCAGCCCCAGCATTTT. This encodes CASSLVQKYQPQHF.

This clonotype has a count of ten or more. This chain connects TRBV6-1 to TRBJ1-6, with D maybe TRBD1 (5 bases). The V end was cut by 6 bases, the J end by 9 bases, with 27 bases between. Per the germline V gene, CDR1 is MNHNS and CDR2 is SASEGT. The CDR3 contains 18 residues. Written as DNA, the CDR3 is TGTGCCAGCAGCACAAAAGGGGCGACCGGGACCTCCTTTTCACCCCTCCACTTT. Its protein is CASSTKGATGTSFSPLHF.